This TCR beta chain was sequenced during a study of T-cell memory formation after mild COVID-19. This clonotype was seen a few times. TCRdb recomputed calls from the 5' RACE reads with MiXCR, one row per CDR3 protein. The table records hundreds of thousands of distinct CDR3 sequences, roughly 26% of them present only once. This TCR derives from an adult woman who had mild COVID-19 (a few samples of this study predate the infection). Cell type and time point are not known. The sample comprised PBMCs or a T cell subset sorted from them (not recorded which).

The CDR3 DNA follows: TGCGCCAGCAGCCCAACCGGGACTAGCGGGATACGGGAGCAGTTCTTC. Translation: CASSPTGTSGIREQFF. The chain has TRBV5-1 and TRBJ2-1, with 13 bases matching TRBD2. Germline V gives CDR1 SGHRS, CDR2 YFSETQ. The CDR3 spans 16 residues. After removal of 4 bases from V and 10 bases from J, the junction contained 11 bases not matched to a gene. Full variable domain (rest looked up from reference TRBV5-1 and TRBJ2-1): KAGVTQTPRYLIKTRGQQVTLSCSPISGHRSVSWYQQTPGQGLQFLFEYFSETQRNKGNFPGRFSGRQFSNSRSEMNVSTLELGDSALYLCASSPTGTSGIREQFFGPGTRLTVL.